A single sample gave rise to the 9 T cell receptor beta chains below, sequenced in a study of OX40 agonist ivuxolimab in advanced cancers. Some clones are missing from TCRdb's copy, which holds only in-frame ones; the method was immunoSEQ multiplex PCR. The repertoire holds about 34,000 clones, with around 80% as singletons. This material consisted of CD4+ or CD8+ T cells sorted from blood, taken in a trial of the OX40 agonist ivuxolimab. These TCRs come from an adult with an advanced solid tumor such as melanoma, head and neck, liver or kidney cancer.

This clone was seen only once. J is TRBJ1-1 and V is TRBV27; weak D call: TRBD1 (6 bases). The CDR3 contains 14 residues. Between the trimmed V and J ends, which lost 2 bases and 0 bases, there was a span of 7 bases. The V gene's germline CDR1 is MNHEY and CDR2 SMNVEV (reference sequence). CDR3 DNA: TGTGCCAGCAGTTTAGGACAGATGAACACTGAAGCTTTCTTT. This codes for CASSLGQMNTEAFF.

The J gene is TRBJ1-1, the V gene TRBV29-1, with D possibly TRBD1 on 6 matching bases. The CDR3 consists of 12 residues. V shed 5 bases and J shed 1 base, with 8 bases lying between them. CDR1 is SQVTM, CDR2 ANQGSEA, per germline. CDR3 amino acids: CSVRDTNTEAFF. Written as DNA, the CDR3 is TGCAGCGTTAGGGACACGAACACTGAAGCTTTCTTT.

CDR3 sequence (DNA): TGTGCCAGCAGCTTAGCGAATCTCCCGGATTCACCCCTCCACTTT. This sequence encodes CASSLANLPDSPLHF. The chain recombines TRBV7-9 with TRBJ1-6; D not certain. Between the trimmed V and J ends, which lost 0 bases and 8 bases, there was a span of 11 bases. This CDR3 spans 15 amino acids. The germline V gene has CDR1 SEHNR and CDR2 FQNEAQ (reference sequence).

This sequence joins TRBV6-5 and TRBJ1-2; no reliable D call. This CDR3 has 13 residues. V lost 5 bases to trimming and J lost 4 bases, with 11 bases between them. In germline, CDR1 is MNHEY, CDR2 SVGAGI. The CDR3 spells CASSPRFLYGYTF. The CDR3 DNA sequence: TGTGCCAGCAGTCCTAGGTTCCTCTATGGCTACACCTTC.

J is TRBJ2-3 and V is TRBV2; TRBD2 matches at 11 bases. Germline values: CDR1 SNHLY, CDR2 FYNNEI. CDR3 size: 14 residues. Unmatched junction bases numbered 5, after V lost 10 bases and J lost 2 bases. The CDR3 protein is CATPTSGNTDTQYF. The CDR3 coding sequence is TGTGCCACCCCGACTAGCGGGAACACAGATACGCAGTATTTT.

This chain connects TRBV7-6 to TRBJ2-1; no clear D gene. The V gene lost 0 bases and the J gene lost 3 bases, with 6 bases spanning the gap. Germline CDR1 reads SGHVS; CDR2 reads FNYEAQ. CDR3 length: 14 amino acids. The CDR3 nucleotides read TGTGCCAGCAGCTTAGCGCGGAGCTACAATGAGCAGTTCTTC. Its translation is CASSLARSYNEQFF.

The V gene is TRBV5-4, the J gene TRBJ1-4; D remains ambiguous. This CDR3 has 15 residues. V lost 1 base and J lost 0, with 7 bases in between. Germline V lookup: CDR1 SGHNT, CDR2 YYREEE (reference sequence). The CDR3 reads CASSLKRPTNEKLFF. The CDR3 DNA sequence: TGTGCCAGCAGCTTGAAAAGGCCAACTAATGAAAAACTGTTTTTT.

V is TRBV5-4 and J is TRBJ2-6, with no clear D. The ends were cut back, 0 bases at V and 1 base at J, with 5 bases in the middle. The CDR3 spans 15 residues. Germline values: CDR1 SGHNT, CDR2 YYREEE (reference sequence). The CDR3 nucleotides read TGTGCCAGCAGCTTGGTGGGGTCTGGGGCCAACGTCCTGACTTTC. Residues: CASSLVGSGANVLTF.

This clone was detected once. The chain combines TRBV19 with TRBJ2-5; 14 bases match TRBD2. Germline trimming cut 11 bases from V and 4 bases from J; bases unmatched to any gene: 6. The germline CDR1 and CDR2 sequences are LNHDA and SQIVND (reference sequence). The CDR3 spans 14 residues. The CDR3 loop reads CAVRTSGGRETQYF. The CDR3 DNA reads TGTGCCGTCCGGACTAGCGGGGGGCGAGAGACCCAGTACTTC. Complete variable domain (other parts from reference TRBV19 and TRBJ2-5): DGGITQSPKYLFRKEGQNVTLSCEQNLNHDAMYWYRQDPGQGLRLIYYSQIVNDFQKGDIAEGYSVSREKKESFPLTVTSAQKNPTAFYLCAVRTSGGRETQYFGPGTRLLVL.